The rows below give T cell receptor beta chains drawn from one sample of a study of identifying expanded T cells in peripheral blood. The method was immunoSEQ multiplex PCR; TCRdb's version includes in-frame clones alone and lacks a portion of them. Here the sample spans some 97,000 clones, about 87% being singletons. Sequencing used blood. Every receptor here comes from a person aged 18 to 75 in good health. The CDR3 runs from the conserved cysteine through the conserved F or W. Each record gives: V gene, D gene, CDR3 protein. A D gene is named only where the DNA matches it firmly.

TRBV18,NA,CASSIGRDNEQFF
TRBV10-3,NA,CAITSGPGTYEQYF
TRBV29-1,NA,CSAILVSEGEKLFF
TRBV10-2,NA,CASSDWDTPKNQPQHF
TRBV5-1,TRBD1,CASSLGTGNQPQHF
TRBV2,NA,CASRTQGTPGNTIYF
TRBV27,TRBD1,CASGTEGAGGYTF
TRBV6-5,NA,CASRAGTLYGYTF
TRBV25-1,NA,CATRTRGRNSNQPQHF
TRBV4-1,NA,CASSQEGRDLNTGELFF
TRBV5-6,NA,CASSLVHAFTDTQYF
TRBV11-2,TRBD2,CASRPSLAGVLGEQFF
TRBV2,TRBD1,CASSGDRGEQFF
TRBV7-2,TRBD2,CASSLGLAGGNTQYF
TRBV19,NA,CASRPLGQKNIQYF
TRBV19,TRBD2,CASSIRTSGGEVETQYF
TRBV5-8,NA,CASSYRPASWVQETQYF
TRBV30,TRBD1,CAWGPGTEDYTF
TRBV5-1,NA,CASSLGEGYYNEQFF
TRBV9,NA,CASRKGGTSDTEAFF
TRBV30,NA,CAWSKSAVTDTQYF
TRBV11-2,TRBD1,CASSPGQGRGYTF
TRBV30,NA,CAWSVGDNSPLHF
TRBV14,NA,CASSQDPRAEAFF
TRBV19,NA,CASSILATETQYF
TRBV21-1,NA,CASSNEGTKVRNEQFF
TRBV27,TRBD1,CASSPFPTGNQPQHF
TRBV30,NA,CAWSVRGTGYTF
TRBV14,NA,CASAVQGGSPLHF
TRBV12-5,NA,CASGGFRQPQHF
TRBV5-8,TRBD2,CASSSAGGLETQYF
TRBV6-5,NA,CASSYKVYYEQYF
TRBV19,TRBD1,CATQRGQGVAGNQPQHF
TRBV6-5,TRBD1,CASKGDSSYEQYF
TRBV2,NA,CASSVDSPEQFF
TRBV14,TRBD1,CASSQVWDRGQETQYF
TRBV21-1,NA,CASSKGIVVGDPTGDTEAFF
TRBV5-1,TRBD1,CASSIGTAYNSPLHF
TRBV4-3,NA,CASSQGTNFYEQYF